The 4 T cell receptor beta chains below were found in one sample sequenced in a study of cytomegalovirus exposure and HLA in healthy donors. The study ran its PCR with 60 Vbeta and 13 Jbeta primers. TCRdb's copy holds only in-frame clones and misses some; the assay was immunoSEQ multiplex PCR. The sample gives 75,000 to 90,000 clones, around 76% of which show up once; 4.5% to 7% is in the top ten. Sequenced input: PBMCs. The source of these receptors is a male donor in good health and CMV-seropositive.

The gene calls are TRBV2 and TRBJ2-7; D might be TRBD1 (6 bases). The CDR3 contains 16 residues. The germline V and J ends were trimmed by 6 bases and 5 bases, with 23 bases remaining between them. Germline V gives CDR1 SNHLY, CDR2 FYNNEI. CDR3 sequence: CASSGRIQGRSHEQYF. In DNA form, the CDR3 reads TGTGCCAGCAGCGGTCGAATACAGGGCAGATCCCACGAGCAGTACTTC.

The chain combines TRBV29-1 with TRBJ1-5, with a possible D match to TRBD1 (5 bases). Germline-derived CDR1 and CDR2 are SQVTM and ANQGSEA. V gave up 0 bases and J gave up 12 bases, with 9 bases separating them. The CDR3 is 11 residues long. Here the CDR3 reads CSVEEWGVQHF. The CDR3 nucleotides read TGCAGCGTTGAAGAGTGGGGGGTCCAGCATTTT.

The J gene is TRBJ1-1, the V gene TRBV7-9; 11 positions agree with TRBD1. Germline V gene sequence: CDR1 SEHNR, CDR2 FQNEAQ (reference sequence). The junction had 12 bases not matched to a gene; V was cut back by 5 bases and J by 7 bases. There are 16 residues in the CDR3. The CDR3 DNA reads TGTGCCAGCAGCCGGTCCGGGACAGGGGGACTATTTGAAGCTTTCTTT. Its protein product is CASSRSGTGGLFEAFF. The variable domain in full, with the rest retrieved from reference TRBV7-9 and TRBJ1-1, is DTGVSQNPRHKITKRGQNVTFRCDPISEHNRLYWYRQTLGQGPEFLTYFQNEAQLEKSRLLSDRFSAERPKGSFSTLEIQRTEQGDSAMYLCASSRSGTGGLFEAFFGQGTRLTVV.

The rearrangement links TRBV27 to TRBJ2-3; no clear D. V was shortened by 1 base and J by 5 bases, with 16 bases between the two germline ends. The CDR3 covers 16 residues. Germline CDR1 reads MNHEY; CDR2 reads SMNVEV (reference sequence). The CDR3 sequence: CASSLFRSSFQDTQYF. The CDR3 DNA reads TGTGCCAGCAGTTTATTCCGCTCCAGTTTCCAAGATACGCAGTATTTT.